The source of this TCR beta chain is a study of T cells after yellow fever vaccination. This clonotype was counted a single time. Its antigen is still unknown. At one of its ends the junction is not consistent with the germline gene, which may arise from a read error. Study-wide results and caveats: Most clones from primary vaccination were detected again post-booster (around 95% CD4, 88% CD8). Contaminants from the bulk population, in the form of abundant clonotypes, could be found in FACS-sorted repertoires. Although the secondary response was weaker, it peaked faster, at day 5 versus 15.

TCRdb called the 5' RACE reads again in MiXCR, with one record for every CDR3 protein. The sample includes 620,000 or so distinct CDR3 sequences, roughly a sixth of them seen just once. The CDR3 covers 14 residues. Germline CDR1 SGHTA, CDR2 FQGNSA. V and J are TRBV7-2 and TRBJ1-1; possibly TRBD1 for D (6 bases). Sequenced material: PBMCs, taken 4 to 5 days after the first yellow fever vaccination. The clonotype was recovered from a man aged 18-30 years who received the YFV17D yellow fever vaccine. DNA of the CDR3: TGTGCCAGCACCTTAACAGGGAGGGACACTGAAGCTTTCTTT. As protein: CASTLTGRDTEAFF.